This T cell receptor (beta chain) came from a study of cytomegalovirus exposure and HLA in healthy donors. Study at large: Early release data held roughly 90 million unique TCRs from HLA-typed donors.

Researchers ran the PCR with 60 Vbeta and 13 Jbeta primers. Using immunoSEQ multiplex PCR, the repertoire was profiled, and TCRdb retains in-frame clones only, with some absent. The repertoire holds over 45,000 clones, with around 78% as singletons. This clone was seen just once. As yet, its antigen is unknown. Findings and limits, study-wide: Sequencing likely generated an artifact that appeared as a cluster of highly shared sequence variants. Most of the TCR beta V segments (in an earlier analysis) were productive either about 90% or about 30% of the time.

The donors were healthy bone marrow donors. CDR1 is SGHRS and CDR2 is YFSETQ in the germline V gene. This CDR3 is built from 14 residues. With 5 bases removed from V and 0 bases from J, the gap between germline ends came to 9 bases. This chain connects TRBV5-1 to TRBJ1-3; possible D gene TRBD1, 5 bases. Sequencing input: PBMCs. The receptor was derived from a female donor in good health and CMV-seronegative. The CDR3 loop reads CASSYDSSGNTIYF. DNA for the CDR3: TGCGCCAGCAGTTACGACAGCTCTGGAAACACCATATATTTT.